This T cell receptor (beta chain) is from a study of T cells in Graves' hyperthyroidism and ophthalmopathy. Notes on the study in general: Ophthalmopathy, as predicted by the model, came a median 6.5 months after the prediction.

In this sample, this clonotype turned up many times. No antigen is known for it. The study included ophthalmopathy patients with Clinical Activity Score at least 3, NOSPECS grade at least 4 and duration under 3 months. About 9.4 ml fresh peripheral blood yielded the PBMCs. The CDR3 extends over 16 amino acids. Trimming took 0 bases from V and 1 from J, leaving 14 bases between them. Germline lookup yields CDR1 DFQATT and CDR2 SNEGSKA (reference sequence). RNA transcripts provided the source from which TCR beta CDR3 regions were amplified. Researchers ran a first-round RT-PCR on the TCR CDR3 using the HTBI primer set. Each CDR3 protein gets one entry after TCRdb re-called the multiplex PCR reads with MiXCR. The table includes about 640,000 distinct CDR3 sequences, roughly 14% detected once.

The sequence came from a woman aged 45-65 years with Graves' ophthalmopathy. Material: blood. The chain joins TRBV20-1 to TRBJ2-3; D possibly corresponds to TRBD2 (6 bases). CDR3 sequence reads: CSAREKFSGRTDTQYF. The CDR3 bases are TGCAGTGCTAGAGAGAAGTTCAGCGGGCGCACAGATACGCAGTATTTT.